Below are 24 T cell receptor beta chains sequenced from a single sample in a study of T cell repertoires in ileal Crohn's disease (dated by TCRdb to between 2018 and 2021). The time point label, read with the paper, signifies: neoterminal ileum biopsy at postoperative endoscopy, about 6 months after surgery. Library preparation used the immunoSEQ multiplex PCR assay. The source is immuneACCESS, and TCRdb retained only in-frame sequences with V and J called. Part of the clones is not carried over; for the studies checked, unresolved V genes explain less than half of this, and the remainder is unexplained. The sample table shows about 710 clones, and about 92% are seen once. Roughly 15% of the sample is in the top ten clones. Sequenced sample: ileal tissue. Receptor source: an adult with Crohn's disease.

This clone was seen once. V and J are TRBV5-5 and TRBJ1-1; the match to TRBD1 covers 9 bases. The germline V gene encodes CDR1 SGHKS and CDR2 YYEKEE (reference sequence). With V trimmed by 1 base and J by 5 bases, 6 bases remained unmatched. The CDR3 extends over 15 amino acids. The CDR3 loop is CASSLWGQGRTEAFF. The CDR3 region has the DNA TGTGCCAGCAGCTTGTGGGGACAGGGTAGGACTGAAGCTTTCTTT.

The rearrangement links TRBV5-1 to TRBJ1-1; TRBD1 is a possible D gene (5 bases). CDR3 size: 14 residues. Germline V lookup: CDR1 SGHRS, CDR2 YFSETQ. Trimming pared 0 bases from V and 6 bases from J, leaving 12 bases between. In DNA form, the CDR3 reads TGCGCCAGCAGCTTGGAACCACAAGGGGCTGAAGCTTTCTTT. Its protein is CASSLEPQGAEAFF.

The chain carries TRBV23-1 and TRBJ1-2, with a possible D match to TRBD1 (6 bases). TRBV23-1 is given ORF status, its function remaining uncertain. The CDR3 consists of 14 residues. V lost 3 bases to trimming and J lost 4 bases, with 12 bases between them. This CDR3 is CASSQGQGSYGYTF. In DNA, the CDR3 is TGCGCCAGCAGTCAGGGGCAGGGGAGCTATGGCTACACCTTC.

The chain joins TRBV5-1 to TRBJ2-3; D assignment may be TRBD1 or TRBD2 (5 bases each). Trimming removed 3 bases from V and 6 bases from J, with 11 bases in between. This CDR3 is built from 13 residues. Germline values: CDR1 SGHRS, CDR2 YFSETQ. The CDR3 sequence is CASSSPGLDTQYF. The DNA for the CDR3 is TGCGCCAGCAGCTCTCCGGGGCTCGATACGCAGTATTTT.

CDR3 bases: TGTGCCAGTCAAAACGGGGGCTCTCAAGAGACCCAGTACTTC. Translating it yields CASQNGGSQETQYF. The rearrangement links TRBV19 to TRBJ2-5; D possibly matches TRBD1 or TRBD2 (6 bases each). Germline CDR1 is LNHDA and CDR2 is SQIVND (reference sequence). CDR3 size: 14 residues. The V and J ends lost 8 bases and 2 bases respectively, with 15 bases between them.

This chain uses TRBV4-1 with TRBJ1-5, with D tentatively TRBD1 (5 bases). Between the trimmed V and J ends, which lost 2 bases and 4 bases, there was a span of 12 bases. Looked up from germline, CDR1 is MGHRA and CDR2 is YSYEKL. The CDR3 is 15 residues long. The CDR3 here is CASSQSQGFNQPQHF. Here the CDR3 DNA reads TGCGCCAGCAGCCAATCTCAGGGATTTAATCAGCCCCAGCATTTT.

This chain links TRBV5-1 with TRBJ1-3; D is unresolved. The CDR3 consists of 15 residues. V lost 4 bases to trimming and J lost 4 bases, with 15 bases between them. Per germline, CDR1 SGHRS and CDR2 YFSETQ. This chain's CDR3 is CASSLSQDTGNTIYF. CDR3 bases: TGCGCCAGCAGCCTATCCCAAGACACGGGAAACACCATATATTTT. Full variable domain (remainder filled in from reference TRBV5-1 and TRBJ1-3): KAGVTQTPRYLIKTRGQQVTLSCSPISGHRSVSWYQQTPGQGLQFLFEYFSETQRNKGNFPGRFSGRQFSNSRSEMNVSTLELGDSALYLCASSLSQDTGNTIYFGEGSWLTVV.

In nucleotides, the CDR3 is TGTGCCAGCAGTTTATCCGGGACTAGCGGGAGAAGTACAGATACGCAGTATTTT. Its translation is CASSLSGTSGRSTDTQYF. V and J are TRBV27 and TRBJ2-3; 14 nucleotides line up with TRBD2. V gave up 0 bases and J gave up 3 bases; unmatched junction bases: 5. CDR1 is MNHEY, CDR2 SMNVEV, per germline (reference sequence). CDR3 length: 18 residues.

This chain uses TRBV27 with TRBJ1-2; maybe TRBD1 (6 bases). CDR3 length: 13 residues. With 5 bases removed from V and 4 bases from J, the gap between germline ends came to 11 bases. Per germline, CDR1 MNHEY and CDR2 SMNVEV (reference sequence). Here the CDR3 reads CASSVDRFYGYTF. Written as DNA, the CDR3 is TGTGCCAGCAGTGTGGACAGATTCTATGGCTACACCTTC.

This clone was recorded once. The V gene is TRBV19, the J gene TRBJ2-5; D may be TRBD2 (5 bases). The V end lost 3 bases, the J end lost 10 bases, and 21 bases lay between the germline ends. CDR1 LNHDA and CDR2 SQIVND come from the germline V gene (reference sequence). CDR3 length equals 15 residues. Written as DNA, the CDR3 is TGTGCCAGTAGTATTGGACGGGCAAACGCCGAGGGCCAGTACTTC. Amino acid sequence: CASSIGRANAEGQYF.

This chain uses TRBV2 with TRBJ2-7; 8 nucleotides match TRBD1. Germline V gene sequence: CDR1 SNHLY, CDR2 FYNNEI. The CDR3 extends over 14 amino acids. The V segment lost 3 bases and the J segment 3 bases; nucleotides outside the gene matches: 4. CDR3 sequence (DNA): TGTGCCAGCAGTGACCAGGGGGCGGTCTACGAGCAGTACTTC. Protein sequence: CASSDQGAVYEQYF.

The rearrangement uses TRBV10-3 and TRBJ2-1, with TRBD2 as a possible D gene (5 bases). Deletions cut 6 bases from V and 4 bases from J, with 22 bases between. CDR3 size: 17 residues. The V gene's germline CDR1 is ENHRY and CDR2 SYGVKD. CDR3: CAIRQRVARAMYNEQFF. In nucleotides, the CDR3 is TGTGCCATCAGACAGAGGGTAGCGCGGGCCATGTACAATGAGCAGTTCTTC.

The CDR3 region is CASSQILGSEGGNQPQHF. The CDR3 nucleotides are TGTGCCAGCAGCCAAATTCTAGGGTCGGAGGGCGGCAATCAGCCCCAGCATTTT. The gene calls are TRBV4-2 and TRBJ1-5; D not resolved. This CDR3 region has 18 residues. V shed 2 bases and J shed 2 bases, with 19 bases lying between them. Germline CDR1 reads LGHNA; CDR2 reads YNFKEQ.

The rearrangement joins TRBV2 to TRBJ2-7; 7 nucleotides match TRBD2. The CDR3 loop spans 13 amino acids. Germline V CDR1 and CDR2: SNHLY, FYNNEI. The J segment lost 1 base and the V segment lost 10 bases, leaving 7 bases of the junction unmatched. The CDR3 DNA reads as TGTGCCACGCATAGCGGGCTTTCCTACGAGCAGTACTTC. It yields the protein CATHSGLSYEQYF.

This rearrangement joins TRBV7-9 to TRBJ1-1, with D possibly being TRBD1 (6 bases). The CDR3 has 11 amino acids. Germline loops: CDR1 SEHNR, CDR2 FQNEAQ (reference sequence). Trimming pared 6 bases from V and 7 bases from J, leaving 9 bases between. The CDR3, as DNA: TGTGCCAGCAGAACAGGGATTGAAGCTTTCTTT. Its translation: CASRTGIEAFF.

V is TRBV5-5 and J is TRBJ1-4; 10 bases are shared with TRBD1. The junction had 7 bases not matched to a gene; V was cut back by 0 bases and J by 8 bases. This CDR3 is 16 amino acids long. Germline CDR1 SGHKS, CDR2 YYEKEE (reference sequence). The CDR3 region is CASSLDGDRGQEKLFF. CDR3 bases: TGTGCCAGCAGCTTGGACGGTGACAGGGGGCAGGAAAAACTGTTTTTT.

The chain carries TRBV4-2 and TRBJ2-3; D unresolved. Trimming shortened V by 0 bases and J by 2 bases, and 9 bases separated the two germline ends. The CDR3 totals 15 residues. The germline V gene encodes CDR1 LGHNA and CDR2 YNFKEQ. The CDR3 DNA follows: TGTGCCAGCAGCCAAGATAGACGGACCACAGATACGCAGTATTTT. Protein product: CASSQDRRTTDTQYF.

This chain links TRBV7-9 with TRBJ1-1, with D possibly TRBD1 on 6 matching bases. V gave up 5 bases and J gave up 2 bases, with 9 bases separating them. CDR1 is SEHNR and CDR2 is FQNEAQ in the germline V gene (reference sequence). This CDR3 has 13 residues. In DNA, the CDR3 is TGTGCCAGCAGCCCAGGGGAAAACACTGAAGCTTTCTTT. Its protein product is CASSPGENTEAFF.

The chain is built from TRBV5-1 and TRBJ1-2; no reliable D call. Germline CDR1 is SGHRS and CDR2 is YFSETQ. The germline V and J ends were trimmed by 5 bases and 4 bases, with 18 bases remaining between them. The CDR3 loop spans 15 amino acids. CDR3: CASRVASQQLYGYTF. In DNA, the CDR3 is TGCGCCAGCAGGGTAGCCAGCCAACAACTCTATGGCTACACCTTC.

This chain uses TRBV2 with TRBJ2-7; 10 bases fit TRBD2. Germline CDR1 and CDR2: SNHLY and FYNNEI. The CDR3 runs 14 residues. Unmatched junction bases numbered 6, after V lost 8 bases and J lost 2 bases. CDR3 DNA sequence: TGTGCCAGCTCCCGACTAGCGGGCCCCTACGAGCAGTACTTC. Residues: CASSRLAGPYEQYF.

This chain joins TRBV7-2 and TRBJ2-5; 10 nucleotides line up with TRBD2. The trim removed 3 bases at V and 5 bases at J, leaving 9 bases unmatched. The CDR3 extends over 16 amino acids. The V gene's germline CDR1 is SGHTA and CDR2 FQGNSA. CDR3 nucleotide sequence: TGTGCCAGCAGCTTTCGCCTAGCGGGGGATGGGGAGACCCAGTACTTC. Encoded protein: CASSFRLAGDGETQYF.

The chain employs TRBV6-5 and TRBJ2-1; 9 bases map to TRBD2. Germline V gene sequence: CDR1 MNHEY, CDR2 SVGAGI. The CDR3 consists of 14 residues. Germline trimming cut 2 bases from V and 13 bases from J; bases unmatched to any gene: 9. The chain's CDR3 is CASSYVAGAPRQFF. CDR3 nucleotides: TGTGCCAGCAGTTACGTAGCGGGGGCCCCGAGACAGTTCTTC.

Here the CDR3 DNA reads TGTGCCAGCTCAGGACGGACAGGGACTGGAAACACCATATATTTT. Translated, it gives CASSGRTGTGNTIYF. The chain joins TRBV18 to TRBJ1-3; TRBD1 matches 8 bases. The CDR3 contains 15 residues. The junction had 5 bases not matched to a gene; V was cut back by 5 bases and J by 2 bases. CDR1 and CDR2 from the germline V gene are KGHSH and LQKENI.

This rearrangement joins TRBV11-1 to TRBJ2-1, with TRBD2 matching 8 bases. Per germline, CDR1 SGHAT and CDR2 FQDESV (reference sequence). The length of the CDR3 is 15 residues. The ends lost 2 bases at V and 9 bases at J; junction bases unmatched: 9. CDR3 amino acids: CASSLRSGSFGEQFF. CDR3 DNA: TGTGCCAGCAGCTTACGGAGCGGGAGCTTTGGTGAGCAGTTCTTC. The whole variable domain, filled in from reference TRBV11-1 and TRBJ2-1, reads EAEVAQSPRYKITEKSQAVAFWCDPISGHATLYWYRQILGQGPELLVQFQDESVVDDSQLPKDRFSAERLKGVDSTLKIQPAELGDSAMYLCASSLRSGSFGEQFFGPGTRLTVL.